This T cell receptor beta chain derives from a study of cytomegalovirus exposure and HLA in healthy donors. Study outcomes and limitations: Across donors, most TCRs were seen rarely, yet some public ones were widespread. Rates of TCR association differed by HLA locus in a later analysis, with DRB1 highest and HLA-C lowest.

The PCR had 60 Vbeta and 13 Jbeta primers. Using immunoSEQ multiplex PCR, the repertoire was profiled, and TCRdb retains in-frame clones only, with some absent. The data hold 150,000 to 200,000 clones, with around 75% observed a single time. As to this clone: The target antigen is unknown.

This sequence was found in a male donor in good health and CMV-seronegative. Material for sequencing was PBMCs.

CDR3 in amino acids: CAWSDGQGSNQPQHF. The CDR3 DNA sequence: TGTGCCTGGAGCGATGGACAGGGCTCCAATCAGCCCCAGCATTTT. The chain joins TRBV30 to TRBJ1-5; 8 bases are shared with TRBD1. Germline lookup yields CDR1 GTSNPN and CDR2 SVGIG (reference sequence). The CDR3 runs 15 residues. The V gene end was trimmed by 3 bases and the J gene end by 3 bases; junction bases not matched to a gene: 7. The variable domain in full, with the rest retrieved from reference TRBV30 and TRBJ1-5, is SQTIHQWPATLVQPVGSPLSLECTVEGTSNPNLYWYRQAAGRGLQLLFYSVGIGQISSEVPQNLSASRPQDRQFILSSKKLLLSDSGFYLCAWSDGQGSNQPQHFGDGTRLSIL.